A single sample gave rise to the 10 T cell receptor beta chains below, sequenced in a study of T cell repertoires in cytomegalovirus infection. Each CDR3 protein is one row after TCRdb ran MiXCR on the reads. This sample has 570,000 or so distinct CDR3 sequences; around two fifths occur once, and the top ten carry 48%. These receptors' targets are unknown. This sample comprised cultured PBMCs, obtained from culture after CMV antigen stimulation. These receptors all stem from a human donor in good health (CMV status not recorded). Some clones in this sample may be carry-over from other donors' samples.

This rearrangement joins TRBV2 to TRBJ1-2; 7 bases agree with TRBD1. Germline V gene sequence: CDR1 SNHLY, CDR2 FYNNEI. V trimming: 5 bases; J trimming: 3 bases; junction bases outside the gene matches: 6. There are 14 residues in the CDR3. DNA of the CDR3: TGTGCCAGCAGTCCTTCCGGGACAGACTATGGCTACACCTTC. It encodes CASSPSGTDYGYTF.

This chain joins TRBV10-3 and TRBJ2-2, with 8 bases aligning to TRBD2. This CDR3 comprises 15 residues. Germline CDR1 ENHRY, CDR2 SYGVKD. V shed 7 bases and J 0 bases; nucleotides not matched to a gene: 4. CDR3 nucleotide sequence: TGTGCCATCAACGGGGGGGGCCCGAACACCGGGGAGCTGTTTTTT. Protein: CAINGGGPNTGELFF.

Here the CDR3 reads CASSQGILSYEQYF. The CDR3 DNA is TGCGCCAGCAGCCAGGGGATTTTGTCCTACGAGCAGTACTTC. This rearrangement joins TRBV4-1 to TRBJ2-7; no reliable D call. The CDR3 runs to 14 residues. V lost 3 bases, J lost 1 base, and 10 bases lay in between. The V gene's germline CDR1 is MGHRA and CDR2 YSYEKL.

The chain is built from TRBV12-3 or TRBV12-4 and TRBJ2-5; 7 bases are a match to TRBD1. The CDR3 sequence is 14 residues long. V trimming: 3 bases; J trimming: 3 bases; junction bases outside the gene matches: 4. CDR3 in amino acids: CASSFTRGKETQYF. In nucleotides, the CDR3 is TGTGCCAGCAGTTTCACCAGGGGGAAAGAGACCCAGTACTTC.

This clonotype was seen a handful of times. The chain employs TRBV28 and TRBJ1-5; 9 bases fit TRBD1. The junction had 5 bases not matched to a gene; V was cut back by 1 base and J by 1 base. The CDR3 covers 17 residues. Germline loops: CDR1 MDHEN, CDR2 SYDVKM. The CDR3, as DNA: TGTGCCAGCAGTTTATACCGCGGACAGGGGAGCAATCAGCCCCAGCATTTT. Its protein product is CASSLYRGQGSNQPQHF.

CDR3 bases: TGTGCCAGCAGCCCGGGATTCGACAATGAGCAGTTCTTC. Translated: CASSPGFDNEQFF. This rearrangement joins TRBV7-8 to TRBJ2-1, with D possibly being TRBD2 (5 bases). Trimming cost V 5 bases and J 5 bases, with 10 bases left between them. The CDR3 is 13 amino acids. The germline V gene encodes CDR1 SGHVS and CDR2 FQNEAQ.

This clonotype has more than one count but fewer than ten. The rearrangement joins TRBV14 to TRBJ2-5, with 8 bases matching TRBD1. There are 20 residues in the CDR3. Germline trimming cut 0 bases from V and 0 bases from J; bases unmatched to any gene: 15. Germline CDR1 SGHDN, CDR2 FVKESK. Here the CDR3 reads CASSQDLGLGQGAYQETQYF. The CDR3 DNA is TGTGCCAGCAGCCAAGACCTGGGTCTCGGACAGGGCGCGTACCAAGAGACCCAGTACTTC.

The chain employs TRBV5-6 and TRBJ1-1; no definite D call. Trimming cost V 5 bases and J 4 bases, with 6 bases left between them. The V gene's germline CDR1 is SGHDT and CDR2 YYEEEE. The length of the CDR3 is 11 residues. CDR3 sequence (DNA): TGTGCCAGCAGTTATGCCACTGAAGCTTTCTTT. Protein sequence: CASSYATEAFF.

V gene TRBV27 combines with J gene TRBJ2-7; 8 nucleotides agree with TRBD2. Germline V gene lookup returns CDR1 MNHEY and CDR2 SMNVEV (reference sequence). With 5 bases clipped from V and 1 base from J, the junction kept 7 bases outside the gene matches. CDR3 length equals 15 residues. CDR3 region: CASSPLTGGSYEQYF. CDR3 DNA sequence: TGTGCCAGCAGTCCCCTGACGGGGGGGTCCTACGAGCAGTACTTC.

The chain employs TRBV7-2 and TRBJ2-3; D might be TRBD2 (6 bases). The CDR3 is 16 amino acids. The V end was cut by 3 bases, the J end by 0 bases, with 13 bases between. CDR1 is SGHTA, CDR2 FQGNSA, per germline. CDR3 in amino acids: CASSFHGGPSTDTQYF. Written as DNA, the CDR3 is TGTGCCAGCAGCTTCCACGGGGGACCTAGCACAGATACGCAGTATTTT.